This TCR beta chain was sequenced for a study of T cell responses to AZD1222 COVID-19 vaccine. Notes on the study in general: It was only after the peak T cell response that any repertoires were sampled. Seropositive AZD1222 recipients at baseline numbered only 5 or 6. There were vaccine-associated CD4 TCRs across spike, dominant at 160-218 and 743-854.

Measured with immunoSEQ multiplex PCR; TCRdb has only the in-frame clones, and not every one. The data contain around 130,000 clones, about 89% of them singletons. Germline V CDR1 and CDR2: SGHRS, YFSETQ. The trim removed 5 bases at V and 3 bases at J, leaving 8 bases unmatched. The CDR3 length is 15 residues. Regarding this clone: Its antigen is not identified.

This sequence originates from an adult who received the MenACWY meningococcal vaccine as a control. The chain employs TRBV5-1 and TRBJ2-1, with 7 nucleotides matching TRBD2. The sample was peripheral blood, taken 28 days after the second dose of the MenACWY control vaccine. In DNA, the CDR3 is TGCGCCAGCAGGCCTCTAGCGGAAAGCTACAATGAGCAGTTCTTC. Residues: CASRPLAESYNEQFF. Supplemented by reference TRBV5-1 and TRBJ2-1, the full variable domain reads KAGVTQTPRYLIKTRGQQVTLSCSPISGHRSVSWYQQTPGQGLQFLFEYFSETQRNKGNFPGRFSGRQFSNSRSEMNVSTLELGDSALYLCASRPLAESYNEQFFGPGTRLTVL.